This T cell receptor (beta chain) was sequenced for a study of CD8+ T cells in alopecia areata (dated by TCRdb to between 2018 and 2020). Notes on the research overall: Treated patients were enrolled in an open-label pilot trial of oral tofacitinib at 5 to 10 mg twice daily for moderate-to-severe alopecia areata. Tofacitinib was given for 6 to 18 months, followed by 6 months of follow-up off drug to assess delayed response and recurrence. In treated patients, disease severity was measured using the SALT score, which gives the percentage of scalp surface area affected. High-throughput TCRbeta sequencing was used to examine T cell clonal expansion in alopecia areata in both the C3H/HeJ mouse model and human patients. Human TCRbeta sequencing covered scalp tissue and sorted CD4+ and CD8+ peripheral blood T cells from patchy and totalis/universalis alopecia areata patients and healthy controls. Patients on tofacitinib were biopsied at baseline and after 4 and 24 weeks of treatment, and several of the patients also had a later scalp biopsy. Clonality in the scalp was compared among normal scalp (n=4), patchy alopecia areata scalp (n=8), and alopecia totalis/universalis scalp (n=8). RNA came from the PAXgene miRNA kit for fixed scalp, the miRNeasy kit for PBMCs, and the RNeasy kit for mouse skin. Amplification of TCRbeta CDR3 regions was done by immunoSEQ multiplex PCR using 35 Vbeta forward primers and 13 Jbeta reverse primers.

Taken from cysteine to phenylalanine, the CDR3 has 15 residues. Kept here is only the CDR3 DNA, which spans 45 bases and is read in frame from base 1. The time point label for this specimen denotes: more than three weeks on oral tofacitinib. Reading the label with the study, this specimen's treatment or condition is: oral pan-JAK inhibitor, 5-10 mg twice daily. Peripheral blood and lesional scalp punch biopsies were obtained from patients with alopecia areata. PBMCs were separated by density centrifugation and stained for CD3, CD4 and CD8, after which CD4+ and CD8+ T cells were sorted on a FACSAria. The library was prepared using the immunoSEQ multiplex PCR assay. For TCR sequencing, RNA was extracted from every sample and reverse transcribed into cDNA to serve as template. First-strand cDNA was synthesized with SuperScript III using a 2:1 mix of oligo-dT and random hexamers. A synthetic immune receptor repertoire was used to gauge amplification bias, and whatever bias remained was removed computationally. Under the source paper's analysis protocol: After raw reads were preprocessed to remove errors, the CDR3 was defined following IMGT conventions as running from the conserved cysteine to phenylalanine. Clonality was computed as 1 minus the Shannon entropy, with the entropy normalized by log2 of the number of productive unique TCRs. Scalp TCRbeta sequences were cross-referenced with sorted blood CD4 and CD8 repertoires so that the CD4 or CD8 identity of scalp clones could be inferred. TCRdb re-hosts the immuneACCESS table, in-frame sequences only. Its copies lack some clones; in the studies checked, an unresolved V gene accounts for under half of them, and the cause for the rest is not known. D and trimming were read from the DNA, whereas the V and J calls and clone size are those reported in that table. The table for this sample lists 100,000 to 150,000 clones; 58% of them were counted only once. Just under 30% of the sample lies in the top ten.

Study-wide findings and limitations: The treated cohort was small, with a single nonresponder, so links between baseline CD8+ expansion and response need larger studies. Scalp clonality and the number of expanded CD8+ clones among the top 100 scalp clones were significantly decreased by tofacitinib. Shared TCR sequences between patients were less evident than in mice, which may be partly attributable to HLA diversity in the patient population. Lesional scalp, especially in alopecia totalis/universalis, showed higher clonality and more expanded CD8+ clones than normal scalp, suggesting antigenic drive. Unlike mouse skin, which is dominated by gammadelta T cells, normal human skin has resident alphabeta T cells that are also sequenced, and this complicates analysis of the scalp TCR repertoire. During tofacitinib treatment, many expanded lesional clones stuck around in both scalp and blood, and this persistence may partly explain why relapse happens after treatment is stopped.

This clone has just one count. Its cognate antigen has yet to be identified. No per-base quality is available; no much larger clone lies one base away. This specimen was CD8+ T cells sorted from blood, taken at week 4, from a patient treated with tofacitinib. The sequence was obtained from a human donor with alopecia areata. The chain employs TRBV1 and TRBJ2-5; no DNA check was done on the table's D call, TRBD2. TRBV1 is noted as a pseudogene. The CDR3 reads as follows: CTSSQEVGGLETQYF. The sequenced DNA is TGCACCAGCAGCCAAGAGGTGGGGGGGCTGGAGACCCAGTACTTC.